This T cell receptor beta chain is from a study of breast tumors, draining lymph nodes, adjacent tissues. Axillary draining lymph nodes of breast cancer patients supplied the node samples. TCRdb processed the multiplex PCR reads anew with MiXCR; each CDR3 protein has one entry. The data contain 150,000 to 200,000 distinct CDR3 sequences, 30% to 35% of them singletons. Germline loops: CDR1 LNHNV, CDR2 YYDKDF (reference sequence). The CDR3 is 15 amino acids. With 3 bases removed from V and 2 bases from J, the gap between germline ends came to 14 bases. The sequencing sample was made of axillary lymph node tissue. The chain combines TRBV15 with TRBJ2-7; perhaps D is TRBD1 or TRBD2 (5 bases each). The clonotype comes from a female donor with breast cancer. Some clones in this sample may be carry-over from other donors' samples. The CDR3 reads CATSSVARDPYEQYF. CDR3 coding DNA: TGTGCCACCAGCAGCGTGGCCCGGGACCCCTACGAGCAGTACTTC. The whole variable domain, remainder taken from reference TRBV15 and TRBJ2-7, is DAMVIQNPRYQVTQFGKPVTLSCSQTLNHNVMYWYQQKSSQAPKLLFHYYDKDFNNEADTPDNFQSRRPNTSFCFLDIRSPGLGDTAMYLCATSSVARDPYEQYFGPGTRLTVT.